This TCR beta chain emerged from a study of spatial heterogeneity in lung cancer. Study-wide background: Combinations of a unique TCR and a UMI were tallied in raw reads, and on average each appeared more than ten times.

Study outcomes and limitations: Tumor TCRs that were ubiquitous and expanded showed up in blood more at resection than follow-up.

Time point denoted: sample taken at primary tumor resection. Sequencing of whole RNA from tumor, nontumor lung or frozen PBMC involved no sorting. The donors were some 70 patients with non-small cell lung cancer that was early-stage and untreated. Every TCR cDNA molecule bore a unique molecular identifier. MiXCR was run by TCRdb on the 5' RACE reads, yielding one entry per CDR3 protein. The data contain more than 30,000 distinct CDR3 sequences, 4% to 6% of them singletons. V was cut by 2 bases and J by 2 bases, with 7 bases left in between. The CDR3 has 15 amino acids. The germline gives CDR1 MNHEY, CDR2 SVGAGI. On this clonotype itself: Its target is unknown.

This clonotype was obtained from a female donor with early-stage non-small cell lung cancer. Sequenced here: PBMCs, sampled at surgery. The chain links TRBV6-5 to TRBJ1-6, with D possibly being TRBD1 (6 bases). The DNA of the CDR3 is TGTGCCAGCAGTTACAGGGACACCTATAATTCACCCCTCCACTTT. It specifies CASSYRDTYNSPLHF.